This T cell receptor (beta chain) was obtained from a study of blood T cells in healthy people across ages. Together with a sample-barcoded 5' primer, a J-beta primer mix was included in a second PCR lasting about 6 to 11 cycles. A template-switch adaptor with 12 random nucleotides tagged each cDNA molecule. MiXCR was run by TCRdb on the 5' RACE reads, yielding one entry per CDR3 protein. The data show approximately 600,000 distinct CDR3 sequences, roughly 58% seen once. The CDR3 sequence is 14 residues long. Germline V CDR1 and CDR2: SEHNR, FQNEAQ (reference sequence). J was trimmed by 7 bases and V by 5 bases; bases with no gene match: 6.

The clonotype comes from a man aged 60-69 years in good health. Input material: blood. The rearrangement joins TRBV7-9 to TRBJ2-1, with 9 bases aligning to TRBD1. The CDR3 DNA reads TGTGCCAGCAGCCCCGGGACAGGGAAGAATGAGCAGTTCTTC. As protein: CASSPGTGKNEQFF. The full variable domain, completed using reference TRBV7-9 and TRBJ2-1, is DTGVSQNPRHKITKRGQNVTFRCDPISEHNRLYWYRQTLGQGPEFLTYFQNEAQLEKSRLLSDRFSAERPKGSFSTLEIQRTEQGDSAMYLCASSPGTGKNEQFFGPGTRLTVL.